This record covers a single TCR beta chain. This sample was included in a study of memory CD4+ T cells and cytomegalovirus serostatus. Study-level background: Healthy Belgian adult donors included about nine CMV-positive and 24 CMV-negative people.

In the original workflow: Out-of-frame sequences were removed, leaving some 2 million distinct TCRbeta sequences. Sequencing was performed with immunoSEQ multiplex PCR; in TCRdb, only in-frame clones are kept and a portion is missing. V and J calls and clone size are copied from that table; D and trimming were computed from the DNA. The table lists 50,000 to 65,000 clones, 60% to 80% of them singletons. Trimming took 4 bases from V and 4 from J, leaving 15 bases between them. CDR3 size: 15 residues. From germline, CDR1 is SGDLS and CDR2 YYNGEE. The sort gate was single viable CD3+CD4+CD8-CD45RO+ cells for memory CD4+ T cells.

The specimen sequenced was memory CD4+ T cells from blood. The source is an adult in good health and CMV-seronegative. The V and J genes are TRBV9 and TRBJ1-3; the D is unclear. Here the CDR3 reads CASSPTDIAGNTIYF. The CDR3 coding sequence is TGTGCCAGCAGCCCCACAGACATAGCGGGAAACACCATATATTTT.